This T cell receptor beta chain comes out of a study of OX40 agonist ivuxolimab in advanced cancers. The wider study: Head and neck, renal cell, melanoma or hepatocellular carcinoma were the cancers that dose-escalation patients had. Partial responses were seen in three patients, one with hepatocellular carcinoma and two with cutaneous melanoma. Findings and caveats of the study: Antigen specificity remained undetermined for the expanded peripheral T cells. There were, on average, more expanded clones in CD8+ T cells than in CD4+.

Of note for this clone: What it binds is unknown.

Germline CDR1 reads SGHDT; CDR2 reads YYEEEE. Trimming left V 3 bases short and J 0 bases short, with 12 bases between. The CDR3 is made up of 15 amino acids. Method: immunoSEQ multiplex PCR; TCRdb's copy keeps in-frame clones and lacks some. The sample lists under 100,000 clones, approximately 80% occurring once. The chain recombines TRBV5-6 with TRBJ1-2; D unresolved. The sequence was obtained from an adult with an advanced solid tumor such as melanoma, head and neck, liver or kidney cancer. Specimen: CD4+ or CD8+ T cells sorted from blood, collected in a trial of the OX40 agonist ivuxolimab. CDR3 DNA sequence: TGTGCCAGCAGCTCGTCCCCGCCGGCTAACTATGGCTACACCTTC. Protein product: CASSSSPPANYGYTF.